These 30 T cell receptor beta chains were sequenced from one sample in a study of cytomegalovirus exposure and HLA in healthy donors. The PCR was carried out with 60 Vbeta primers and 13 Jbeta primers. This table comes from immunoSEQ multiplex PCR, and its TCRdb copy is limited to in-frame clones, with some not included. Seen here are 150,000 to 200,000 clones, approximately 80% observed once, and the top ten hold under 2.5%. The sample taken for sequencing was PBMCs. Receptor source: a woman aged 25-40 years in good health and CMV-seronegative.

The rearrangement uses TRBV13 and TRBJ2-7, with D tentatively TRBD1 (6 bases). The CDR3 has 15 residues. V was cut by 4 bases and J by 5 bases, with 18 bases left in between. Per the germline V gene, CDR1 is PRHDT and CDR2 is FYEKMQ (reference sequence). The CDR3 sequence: CASSSGSRGLHEQYF. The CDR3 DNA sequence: TGTGCCAGCAGCTCCGGGTCCAGGGGCCTGCACGAGCAGTACTTC.

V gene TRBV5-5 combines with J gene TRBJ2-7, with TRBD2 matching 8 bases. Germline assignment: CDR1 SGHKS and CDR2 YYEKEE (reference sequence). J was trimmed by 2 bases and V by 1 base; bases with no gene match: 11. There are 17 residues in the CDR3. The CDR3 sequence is CASSLYSDGGGTYEQYF. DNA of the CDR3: TGTGCCAGCAGCTTGTATAGTGATGGCGGGGGGACCTACGAGCAGTACTTC.

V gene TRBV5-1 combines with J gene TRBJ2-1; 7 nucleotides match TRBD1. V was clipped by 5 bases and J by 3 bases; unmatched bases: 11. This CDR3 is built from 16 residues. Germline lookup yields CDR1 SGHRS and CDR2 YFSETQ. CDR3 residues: CASSWVRDSNYNEQFF. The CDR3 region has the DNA TGCGCCAGCAGTTGGGTCAGGGACAGCAACTACAATGAGCAGTTCTTC. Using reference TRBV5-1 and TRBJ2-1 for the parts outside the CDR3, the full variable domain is KAGVTQTPRYLIKTRGQQVTLSCSPISGHRSVSWYQQTPGQGLQFLFEYFSETQRNKGNFPGRFSGRQFSNSRSEMNVSTLELGDSALYLCASSWVRDSNYNEQFFGPGTRLTVL.

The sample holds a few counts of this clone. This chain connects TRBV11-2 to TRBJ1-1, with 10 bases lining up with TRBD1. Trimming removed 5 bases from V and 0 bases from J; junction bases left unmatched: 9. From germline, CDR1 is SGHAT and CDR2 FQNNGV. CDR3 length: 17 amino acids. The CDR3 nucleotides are TGTGCCAGCAGCCCGGGACAGGGGAGCCCAATGAACACTGAAGCTTTCTTT. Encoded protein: CASSPGQGSPMNTEAFF.

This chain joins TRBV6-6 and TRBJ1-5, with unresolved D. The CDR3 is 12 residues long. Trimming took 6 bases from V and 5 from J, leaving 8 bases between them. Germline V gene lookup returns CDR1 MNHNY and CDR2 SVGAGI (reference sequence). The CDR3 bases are TGTGCCAGCAGCCCCCCGGATCAGCCCCAGCATTTT. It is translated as CASSPPDQPQHF.

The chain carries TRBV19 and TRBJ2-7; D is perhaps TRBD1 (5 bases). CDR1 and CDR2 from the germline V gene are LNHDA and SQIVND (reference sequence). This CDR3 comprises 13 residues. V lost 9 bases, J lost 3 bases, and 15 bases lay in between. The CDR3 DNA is TGTGCCAGCCCCCCAGGGATGGGCTACGAGCAGTACTTC. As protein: CASPPGMGYEQYF.

The CDR3 is CASSVLAGGRETQYF. CDR3 DNA: TGTGCCAGCAGCGTCTTAGCGGGAGGTAGGGAGACCCAGTACTTC. The V call is TRBV9, the J call TRBJ2-5; 10 nucleotides agree with TRBD2. V trimming: 2 bases; J trimming: 5 bases; junction bases outside the gene matches: 6. Germline lookup yields CDR1 SGDLS and CDR2 YYNGEE. The CDR3 is 15 residues long.

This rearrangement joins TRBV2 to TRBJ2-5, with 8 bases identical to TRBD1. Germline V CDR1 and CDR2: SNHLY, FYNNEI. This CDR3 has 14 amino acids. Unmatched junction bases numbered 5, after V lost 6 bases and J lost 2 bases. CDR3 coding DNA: TGTGCCAGCAGCGTCGACAGGGGACAAGAGACCCAGTACTTC. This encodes CASSVDRGQETQYF.

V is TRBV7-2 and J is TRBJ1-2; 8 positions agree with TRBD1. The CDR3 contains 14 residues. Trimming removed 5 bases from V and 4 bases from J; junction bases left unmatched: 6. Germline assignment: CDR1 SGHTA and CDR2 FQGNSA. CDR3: CASSPADRAYGYTF. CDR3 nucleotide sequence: TGTGCCAGCAGCCCCGCGGACAGGGCCTATGGCTACACCTTC.

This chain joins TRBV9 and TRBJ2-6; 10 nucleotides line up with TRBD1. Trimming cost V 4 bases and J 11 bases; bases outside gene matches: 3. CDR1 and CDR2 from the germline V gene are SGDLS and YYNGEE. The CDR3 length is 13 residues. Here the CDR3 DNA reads TGTGCCAGCAGCCGCGGGACAGGGGACGTCCTGACTTTC. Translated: CASSRGTGDVLTF.

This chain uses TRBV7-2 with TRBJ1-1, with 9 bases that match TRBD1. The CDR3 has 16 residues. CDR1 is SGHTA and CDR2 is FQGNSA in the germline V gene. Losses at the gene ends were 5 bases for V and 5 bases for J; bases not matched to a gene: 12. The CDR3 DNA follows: TGTGCCAGCAGCACTCGACAGGGGGGCATTGGGACTGAAGCTTTCTTT. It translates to CASSTRQGGIGTEAFF.

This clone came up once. As DNA, the CDR3 is TGTGCCACCAGCAGAGAGGAGGCGGGCCCCACAGATACGCAGTATTTT. Protein product: CATSREEAGPTDTQYF. The chain recombines TRBV15 with TRBJ2-3, with a weak D call TRBD2 (5 bases). Germline loops: CDR1 LNHNV, CDR2 YYDKDF (reference sequence). The ends were cut back, 0 bases at V and 2 bases at J, with 12 bases in the middle. The CDR3 totals 16 residues.

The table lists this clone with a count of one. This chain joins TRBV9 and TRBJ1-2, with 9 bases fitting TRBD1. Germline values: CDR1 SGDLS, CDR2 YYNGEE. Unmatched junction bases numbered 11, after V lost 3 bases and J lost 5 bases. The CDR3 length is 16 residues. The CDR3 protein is CASSALGTGLQYGYTF. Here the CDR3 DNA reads TGTGCCAGCAGCGCCCTCGGGACAGGGCTCCAGTATGGCTACACCTTC.

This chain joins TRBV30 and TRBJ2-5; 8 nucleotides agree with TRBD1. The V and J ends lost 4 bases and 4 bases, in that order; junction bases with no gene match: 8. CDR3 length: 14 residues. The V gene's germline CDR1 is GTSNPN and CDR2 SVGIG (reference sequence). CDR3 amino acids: CAWIGNRGLETQYF. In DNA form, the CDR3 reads TGTGCCTGGATTGGAAACAGGGGGTTAGAGACCCAGTACTTC.

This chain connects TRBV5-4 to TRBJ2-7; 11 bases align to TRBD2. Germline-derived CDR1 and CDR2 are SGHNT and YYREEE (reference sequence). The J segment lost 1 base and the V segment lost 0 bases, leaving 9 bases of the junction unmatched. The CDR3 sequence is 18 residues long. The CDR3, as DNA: TGTGCCAGCAGCTTGGCGGCCAGCGGGACTAGCGGTTCCTACGAGCAGTACTTC. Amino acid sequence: CASSLAASGTSGSYEQYF.

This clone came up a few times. CDR3 DNA sequence: TGTGCCAGCAGCGTTAAAGCCCTAGACTCCTACAATGAGCAGTTCTTC. Translated: CASSVKALDSYNEQFF. The rearrangement uses TRBV9 and TRBJ2-1; D gene uncertain. The CDR3 has 16 amino acids. Germline V gives CDR1 SGDLS, CDR2 YYNGEE. Trimming took 2 bases from V and 0 from J, leaving 12 bases between them.

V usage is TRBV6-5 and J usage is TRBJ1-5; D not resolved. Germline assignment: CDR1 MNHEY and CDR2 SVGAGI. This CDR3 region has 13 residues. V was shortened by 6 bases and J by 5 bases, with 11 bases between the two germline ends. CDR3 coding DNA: TGTGCCAGCAGCACCCGTCAGGATCAGCCCCAGCATTTT. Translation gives CASSTRQDQPQHF.

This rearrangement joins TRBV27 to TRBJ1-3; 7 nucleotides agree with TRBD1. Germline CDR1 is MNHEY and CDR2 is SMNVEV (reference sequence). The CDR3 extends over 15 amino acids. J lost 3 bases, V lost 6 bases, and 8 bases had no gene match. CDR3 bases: TGTGCCAGCAGCTCGAACAGGGGAAGTGGAAACACCATATATTTT. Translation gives CASSSNRGSGNTIYF.

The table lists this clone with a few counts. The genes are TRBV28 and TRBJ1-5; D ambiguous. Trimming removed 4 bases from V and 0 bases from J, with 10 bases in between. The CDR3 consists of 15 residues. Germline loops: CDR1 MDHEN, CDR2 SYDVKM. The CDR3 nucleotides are TGTGCCAGCAGTTATGGCAGTTCTAGCAATCAGCCCCAGCATTTT. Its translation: CASSYGSSSNQPQHF.

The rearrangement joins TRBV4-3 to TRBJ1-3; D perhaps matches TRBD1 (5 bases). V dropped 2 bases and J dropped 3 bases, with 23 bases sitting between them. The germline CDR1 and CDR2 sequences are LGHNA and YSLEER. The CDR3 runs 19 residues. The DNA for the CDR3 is TGCGCCAGCAGCCAACTTGTGAGCGTCAGGGCGGCGAGTGGAAACACCATATATTTT. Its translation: CASSQLVSVRAASGNTIYF.

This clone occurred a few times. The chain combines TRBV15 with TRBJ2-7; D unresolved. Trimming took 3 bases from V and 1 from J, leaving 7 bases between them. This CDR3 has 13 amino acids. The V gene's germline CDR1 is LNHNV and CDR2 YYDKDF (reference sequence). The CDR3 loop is CATSSAGSYEQYF. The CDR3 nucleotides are TGTGCCACCAGCAGCGCCGGTTCCTACGAGCAGTACTTC.

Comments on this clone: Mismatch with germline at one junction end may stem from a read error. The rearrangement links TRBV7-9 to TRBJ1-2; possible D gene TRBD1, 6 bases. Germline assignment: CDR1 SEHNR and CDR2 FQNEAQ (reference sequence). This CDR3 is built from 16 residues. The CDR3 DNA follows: TGTTCCAGCAGCACCGACAGGACCATTATCAGCTATGGCTACACCTTC. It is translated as CSSSTDRTIISYGYTF.

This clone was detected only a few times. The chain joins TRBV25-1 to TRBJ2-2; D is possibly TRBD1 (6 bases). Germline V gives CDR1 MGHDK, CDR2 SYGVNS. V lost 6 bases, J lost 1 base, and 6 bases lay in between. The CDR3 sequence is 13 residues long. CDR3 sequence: CASRQGNTGELFF. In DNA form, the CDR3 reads TGTGCCAGCAGACAGGGGAACACCGGGGAGCTGTTTTTT.

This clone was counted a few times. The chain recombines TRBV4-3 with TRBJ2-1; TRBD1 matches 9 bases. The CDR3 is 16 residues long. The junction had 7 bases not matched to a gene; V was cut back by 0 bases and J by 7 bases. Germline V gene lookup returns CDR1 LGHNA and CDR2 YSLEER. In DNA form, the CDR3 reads TGCGCCAGCAGCCAAGATCAGGGGACAGGGTCAAATGAGCAGTTCTTC. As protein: CASSQDQGTGSNEQFF.

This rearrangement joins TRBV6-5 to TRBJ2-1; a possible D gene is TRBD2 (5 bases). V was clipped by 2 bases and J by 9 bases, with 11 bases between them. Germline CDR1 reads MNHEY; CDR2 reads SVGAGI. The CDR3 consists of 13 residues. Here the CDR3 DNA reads TGTGCCAGCAGTTACGTCAGTCGGGGTGAGCAGTTCTTC. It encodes CASSYVSRGEQFF.

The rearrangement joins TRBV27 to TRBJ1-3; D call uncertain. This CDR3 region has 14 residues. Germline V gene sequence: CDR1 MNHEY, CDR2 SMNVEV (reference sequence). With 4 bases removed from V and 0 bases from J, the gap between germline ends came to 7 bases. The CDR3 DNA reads TGTGCCAGCAGTTCCCCGGGCTCTGGAAACACCATATATTTT. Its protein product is CASSSPGSGNTIYF.

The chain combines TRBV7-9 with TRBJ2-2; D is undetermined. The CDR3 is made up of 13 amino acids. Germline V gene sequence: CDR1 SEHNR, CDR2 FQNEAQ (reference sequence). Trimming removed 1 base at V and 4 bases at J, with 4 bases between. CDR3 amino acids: CASSLGSTGELFF. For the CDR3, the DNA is TGTGCCAGCAGCTTAGGCAGCACCGGGGAGCTGTTTTTT.

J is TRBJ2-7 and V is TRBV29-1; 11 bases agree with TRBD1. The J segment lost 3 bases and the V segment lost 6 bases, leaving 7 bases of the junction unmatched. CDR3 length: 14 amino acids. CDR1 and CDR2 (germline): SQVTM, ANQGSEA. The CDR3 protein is CSVNGGTGGYEQYF. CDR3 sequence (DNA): TGCAGCGTCAACGGGGGGACAGGGGGCTACGAGCAGTACTTC.

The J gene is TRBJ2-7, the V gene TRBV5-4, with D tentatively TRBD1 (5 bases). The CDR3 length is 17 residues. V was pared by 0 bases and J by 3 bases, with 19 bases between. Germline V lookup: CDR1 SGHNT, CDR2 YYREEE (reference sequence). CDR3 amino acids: CASSLGHPDSPYYEQYF. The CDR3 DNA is TGTGCCAGCAGCTTGGGACATCCCGACAGCCCTTACTACGAGCAGTACTTC.

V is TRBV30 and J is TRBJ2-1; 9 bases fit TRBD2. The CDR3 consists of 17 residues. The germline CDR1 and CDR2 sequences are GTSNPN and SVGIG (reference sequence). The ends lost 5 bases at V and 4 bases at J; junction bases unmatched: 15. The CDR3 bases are TGTGCCTGGCAGATGGGGGTGACTAGCGGACCTTACAATGAGCAGTTCTTC. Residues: CAWQMGVTSGPYNEQFF.